The 3 T cell receptor beta chains below come from one sample, sequenced in a study of T cell changes during pregnancy in multiple sclerosis. Clones were read by immunoSEQ multiplex PCR, and TCRdb kept only the in-frame ones, dropping some. Among roughly 52,000 clones listed, approximately 94% were seen once. The material was CD8+ T cells from peripheral blood mononuclear cells, obtained in the third trimester of pregnancy. Receptors were obtained from a female donor with multiple sclerosis, enrolled in a pregnancy study.

J is TRBJ2-7 and V is TRBV2, with D unresolved. The CDR3 is made up of 11 amino acids. Per germline, CDR1 SNHLY and CDR2 FYNNEI. The ends were cut back, 6 bases at V and 3 bases at J, with 6 bases in the middle. This CDR3 is CASSPGYEQYF. The CDR3 coding sequence is TGTGCCAGCAGCCCCGGCTACGAGCAGTACTTC.

The rearrangement joins TRBV6-1 to TRBJ2-2; D gene ambiguous. Germline V gives CDR1 MNHNS, CDR2 SASEGT. The V gene lost 4 bases and the J gene lost 3 bases, with 12 bases spanning the gap. The CDR3 sequence is 15 residues long. CDR3 protein: CASSGDNPHTGELFF. CDR3 DNA: TGTGCCAGCAGTGGCGATAATCCCCACACCGGGGAGCTGTTTTTT.

This chain connects TRBV5-1 to TRBJ1-2; TRBD1 aligns across 8 bases. The V and J ends lost 5 bases and 3 bases, in that order; junction bases with no gene match: 12. The CDR3 contains 16 residues. Germline-derived CDR1 and CDR2 are SGHRS and YFSETQ. Here the CDR3 DNA reads TGCGCCAGCAGTCGGGACAGGAGGGGATCTTACTATGGCTACACCTTC. This codes for CASSRDRRGSYYGYTF. Complete variable domain (other parts from reference TRBV5-1 and TRBJ1-2): KAGVTQTPRYLIKTRGQQVTLSCSPISGHRSVSWYQQTPGQGLQFLFEYFSETQRNKGNFPGRFSGRQFSNSRSEMNVSTLELGDSALYLCASSRDRRGSYYGYTFGSGTRLTVV.